The present entry profiles one T cell receptor beta chain with its context. These data are taken from a study of blood T cell repertoires in COVID-19. Study background: Whether acute or convalescent, the COVID-19 samples came from the United States, Italy and Spain. PBMCs, B-cell-depleted T cells, or T cells provided the cDNA or gDNA that made up the material.

Original data processing: Reference gene primers were amplified, and this amplification served to estimate nucleated cell counts. Sequencing was performed with immunoSEQ multiplex PCR; in TCRdb, only in-frame clones are kept and a portion is missing. The DNA gave D and trimming, while V, J and clone size come from that table. The data show approximately 26,000 clones, with approximately 82% seen just once and about a third held by the top ten. V lost 4 bases and J 7 bases, leaving 14 bases between the germline ends. The germline CDR1 and CDR2 sequences are SGHTA and FQGNSA. This CDR3 has 14 residues.

Sequenced input: peripheral blood. This TCR was recovered from a human donor in a cohort sampled during active COVID-19. The chain uses TRBV7-2 and TRBJ2-1, with TRBD2 as a possible D gene (7 bases). CDR3 loop: CASSWGGPENEQFF. CDR3 DNA sequence: TGTGCCAGCAGCTGGGGGGGGCCAGAAAATGAGCAGTTCTTC.